Listed here is a single T cell receptor (beta chain). What it binds is not known. The germline V gene encodes CDR1 PRHDT and CDR2 FYEKMQ (reference sequence). After removal of 2 bases from V and 7 bases from J, the junction contained 11 bases not matched to a gene. The CDR3 covers 16 residues. These data come from a study of shared clonotypes between healthy human individuals. Study background: Used for every donor were three CD4 naive, three CD4 memory, two CD8 naive and one CD8 memory plate.

Positively selected for CCR7, the CD45RO-negative cells used as naive CD8 cells excluded terminally differentiated effector memory CD45RA+ cells. All donors were healthy HIV-negative adults lacking recent acute infections or vaccinations. Study-wide results and limits: Exclusively blood specimens were collected; tissue repertoires likely differ.

Sorted-subset replicate PCRs used around 200 ng DNA, some 33,000 T cell genomes. Data came from immunoSEQ multiplex PCR; TCRdb stores just in-frame clones and leaves some out. Of roughly 2.1 million clones listed, about 92% were seen once; the top ten hold 1.7%. The sequenced material came from naive CD8+ T cells from PBMCs. V and J are TRBV13 and TRBJ2-1; TRBD2 aligns across 7 bases. The clonotype was recovered from a man aged 18 to 35 in good health. Some clones in this sample may be carry-over from other donors' samples. Here the CDR3 DNA reads TGTGCCAGCAGCTTACAAGGGGCGGGAGTGAATAATGAGCAGTTCTTC. Protein: CASSLQGAGVNNEQFF.